This entry features one T cell receptor beta chain sequence. Its antigen is unknown. TCRdb processed the 5' RACE reads anew with MiXCR; each CDR3 protein has one entry. The sample lists 1.5 million to 2 million distinct CDR3 sequences; around 29% were seen once. This record belongs to a study of identical twins. Findings and limits, study-wide: Low generation-probability sequences were in excess among twin-shared out-of-frame alpha sequences. Invariant MAIT and iNKT cells are populations that could partly confound zero-insertion analyses.

Sequences were obtained from cord blood. This clonotype was sampled from a newborn girl in good health.

CDR3 protein: CASSWGETYEQYF. The CDR3, as DNA: TGTGCCAGCAGTTGGGGGGAAACCTACGAGCAGTACTTC. V is TRBV6-6 and J is TRBJ2-7; the D gene is possibly TRBD2 (6 bases). The germline CDR1 and CDR2 sequences are MNHNY and SVGAGI (reference sequence). V was pared by 4 bases and J by 2 bases, with 9 bases between. The CDR3 spans 13 residues.